The next 27 T cell receptor beta chains were all read from a single sample in a study of blood T cell repertoires in COVID-19. Profiled with immunoSEQ multiplex PCR; TCRdb holds only in-frame clones, not every one. The data hold more than 150,000 clones, with about 80% observed a single time. Input material: PBMCs or T cells enriched from blood (not recorded which). Receptor source: a man aged 60-69 years who had been exposed to COVID-19.

The gene calls are TRBV6-1 and TRBJ1-2; 10 nucleotides agree with TRBD1. The junction had 7 bases not matched to a gene; V was cut back by 2 bases and J by 7 bases. This CDR3 has 15 amino acids. The germline CDR1 and CDR2 sequences are MNHNS and SASEGT. The DNA of the CDR3 is TGTGCCAGCAGTGAACCCGGCCGGGACAGGGGTGGCTACACCTTC. As protein: CASSEPGRDRGGYTF.

The gene calls are TRBV28 and TRBJ2-3, with TRBD1 matching 10 bases. The junction had 13 bases not matched to a gene; V was cut back by 5 bases and J by 8 bases. This CDR3 comprises 16 residues. CDR1 MDHEN and CDR2 SYDVKM come from the germline V gene. CDR3 sequence: CASSLATTGGGGTQYF. Here the CDR3 DNA reads TGTGCCAGCAGTCTTGCTACGACAGGGGGCGGTGGTACGCAGTATTTT.

This sequence joins TRBV24-1 and TRBJ1-3; D ambiguous. In germline, CDR1 is KGHDR, CDR2 SFDVKD. V was cut by 4 bases and J by 2 bases, with 11 bases left in between. The CDR3 extends over 15 amino acids. CDR3: CATSDTTSAGNTIYF. As DNA, the CDR3 is TGTGCCACCAGTGACACGACATCGGCTGGAAACACCATATATTTT.

The chain joins TRBV3-1 (or the pseudogene TRBV3-2) to TRBJ2-1; no definite D call. CDR3 length: 15 amino acids. Trimming cost V 0 bases and J 6 bases, with 12 bases left between them. In germline, CDR1 is LGHDT, CDR2 YNNKEL (reference sequence). In nucleotides, the CDR3 is TGTGCCAGCAGCCAAGATCATCGGCGGTTCAATGAGCAGTTCTTC. Translated: CASSQDHRRFNEQFF.

CDR3 DNA: TGTGCCAGTATACTCCGGGGTAACTATGGCTACACCTTC. It is translated as CASILRGNYGYTF. This chain joins TRBV19 and TRBJ1-2; no definite D call. Germline assignment: CDR1 LNHDA and CDR2 SQIVND (reference sequence). The ends were cut back, 7 bases at V and 1 base at J, with 10 bases in the middle. This CDR3 comprises 13 residues.

The chain has TRBV3-1 (or the pseudogene TRBV3-2) and TRBJ1-1; D not certain. The germline V gene has CDR1 LGHDT and CDR2 YNNKEL (reference sequence). V was trimmed by 1 base and J by 1 base, leaving 10 bases between them. There are 15 residues in the CDR3. The CDR3 loop is CASSQGVAGNTEAFF. CDR3 coding DNA: TGTGCCAGCAGCCAAGGGGTAGCGGGGAACACTGAAGCTTTCTTT.

V gene TRBV7-6 combines with J gene TRBJ2-1; 7 bases fit TRBD1. J lost 4 bases, V lost 5 bases, and 2 bases had no gene match. The CDR3 length is 13 residues. Germline CDR1 is SGHVS and CDR2 is FNYEAQ. The CDR3 coding sequence is TGTGCCAGCAGCCCGACAGGGTACAATGAGCAGTTCTTC. Amino acid sequence: CASSPTGYNEQFF.

The chain links TRBV11-2 to TRBJ2-3, with D hard to call. Germline loops: CDR1 SGHAT, CDR2 FQNNGV. V was trimmed by 3 bases and J by 6 bases, leaving 10 bases between them. The CDR3 has 13 amino acids. Here the CDR3 reads CASSLPVLDTQYF. The CDR3 DNA is TGTGCCAGCAGCTTGCCAGTCCTGGATACGCAGTATTTT.

The V call is TRBV6-5, the J call TRBJ2-7, with TRBD1 as a possible D gene (6 bases). Germline V lookup: CDR1 MNHEY, CDR2 SVGAGI. V was pared by 5 bases and J by 7 bases, with 18 bases between. The CDR3 is 14 amino acids. The CDR3, as DNA: TGTGCCAGCAGTATCTCACAGGGCCCAGGGGAGCAGTACTTC. Protein product: CASSISQGPGEQYF.

The chain combines TRBV7-9 with TRBJ1-1; 10 nucleotides agree with TRBD1. The J segment lost 3 bases and the V segment lost 7 bases, leaving 2 bases of the junction unmatched. CDR1 is SEHNR and CDR2 is FQNEAQ in the germline V gene (reference sequence). The CDR3 loop spans 13 amino acids. In DNA form, the CDR3 reads TGTGCCAGCACCGGGACAGGGGACACTGAAGCTTTCTTT. Encoded protein: CASTGTGDTEAFF.

The chain carries TRBV5-1 and TRBJ1-1; 9 nucleotides align to TRBD1. Per germline, CDR1 SGHRS and CDR2 YFSETQ. This CDR3 has 17 amino acids. Trimming at V came to 3 bases and at J to 2 bases, leaving 11 bases not matched to a gene. The CDR3 reads CASSSGSQGAGNTEAFF. The CDR3 DNA reads as TGCGCCAGCAGCTCCGGCTCACAGGGGGCAGGAAACACTGAAGCTTTCTTT.

V and J are TRBV5-1 and TRBJ2-7, with 11 bases matching TRBD2. The CDR3 contains 19 residues. The germline V gene encodes CDR1 SGHRS and CDR2 YFSETQ. V trimming: 3 bases; J trimming: 1 base; junction bases outside the gene matches: 15. The CDR3 protein is CASSWSGTSGTRPSYEQYF. The CDR3 DNA reads as TGCGCCAGCAGCTGGAGCGGGACTAGCGGAACAAGACCGTCCTACGAGCAGTACTTC.

The rearrangement joins TRBV5-1 to TRBJ2-2; the match to TRBD2 covers 7 bases. Germline V lookup: CDR1 SGHRS, CDR2 YFSETQ. Trimming removed 2 bases from V and 3 bases from J; junction bases left unmatched: 7. The length of the CDR3 is 16 residues. The CDR3 spells CASSLNGRRDTGELFF. The DNA for the CDR3 is TGCGCCAGCAGCTTAAACGGGAGGCGGGACACCGGGGAGCTGTTTTTT.

The V and J genes are TRBV12-5 and TRBJ2-1; TRBD2 aligns across 8 bases. The CDR3 runs 15 residues. Germline CDR1 reads LGHNT; CDR2 reads FRNRAP. With V trimmed by 1 base and J by 6 bases, 5 bases remained unmatched. CDR3 region: CASGLGTSGINEQFF. The DNA of the CDR3 is TGTGCTAGTGGTTTGGGCACTAGCGGAATCAATGAGCAGTTCTTC.

This sequence joins TRBV5-1 and TRBJ2-3; D is uncertain. Germline V gene lookup returns CDR1 SGHRS and CDR2 YFSETQ. V dropped 0 bases and J dropped 6 bases, with 14 bases sitting between them. The CDR3 extends over 15 amino acids. The CDR3 region is CASSLVVGDMDTQYF. In nucleotides, the CDR3 is TGCGCCAGCAGCTTGGTAGTCGGAGATATGGATACGCAGTATTTT.

This clone was recorded a few times. The J gene is TRBJ2-1, the V gene TRBV6-4; 8 bases line up with TRBD1. CDR3 length: 14 amino acids. Germline V gene data show CDR1 as MRHNA and CDR2 as SNTAGT. Trimming took 2 bases from V and 3 from J; bases not matched to a gene: 0. CDR3 DNA sequence: TGTGCCAGCAGTGACACAGGGGGCTACAATGAGCAGTTCTTC. Protein sequence: CASSDTGGYNEQFF.

The chain links TRBV10-1 to TRBJ2-2, with no clear D. This CDR3 spans 13 amino acids. V lost 6 bases to trimming and J lost 6 bases, with 11 bases between them. Per germline, CDR1 WNHNN and CDR2 SYGVQD (reference sequence). The CDR3 is CASRADTPGELFF. CDR3 coding DNA: TGCGCCAGCAGGGCCGACACGCCCGGGGAGCTGTTTTTT.

Points on this clone: It is unclear where the CDR3 begins or ends on the DNA, so no DNA is shown, and the CDR3 is as TCRdb lists it. The J gene is TRBJ1-2, the V gene TRBV27; the table gives TRBD1 as D, unverified against the DNA. Ends included, the CDR3 has 14 residues. Looked up from germline, CDR1 is MNHEY and CDR2 is SMNVEV (reference sequence). CDR3 sequence: CASSTSVDSYGYTF.

This sequence joins TRBV30 and TRBJ1-4; weak D call: TRBD1 (5 bases). V was shortened by 5 bases and J by 8 bases, with 18 bases between the two germline ends. Germline values: CDR1 GTSNPN, CDR2 SVGIG (reference sequence). The CDR3 has 14 residues. The CDR3 DNA is TGTGCCTGGGACGCTTCAGGGTGGAGCGAAAAACTGTTTTTT. Residues: CAWDASGWSEKLFF.

This chain links TRBV2 with TRBJ2-2; D is possibly TRBD1 (6 bases). Germline loops: CDR1 SNHLY, CDR2 FYNNEI. Trimming cost V 6 bases and J 0 bases, with 11 bases left between them. The CDR3 loop spans 15 amino acids. CDR3 protein: CASRFGTTNTGELFF. CDR3 nucleotide sequence: TGTGCCAGCAGGTTCGGGACAACGAACACCGGGGAGCTGTTTTTT.

The V gene is TRBV11-2, the J gene TRBJ2-7, with TRBD1 matching over 7 bases. Germline V gives CDR1 SGHAT, CDR2 FQNNGV. V was clipped by 1 base and J by 4 bases; unmatched bases: 1. CDR3 length equals 13 residues. The CDR3 reads CASSLGDRYEQYF. CDR3 in DNA: TGTGCCAGCAGCTTAGGGGACAGATACGAGCAGTACTTC.

The chain recombines TRBV6-1 with TRBJ2-1, with TRBD2 identical over 12 bases. V trimming: 3 bases; J trimming: 9 bases; junction bases outside the gene matches: 15. From germline, CDR1 is MNHNS and CDR2 SASEGT. CDR3 length equals 18 residues. CDR3 in amino acids: CASSDLEQRLAGGAEQFF. The CDR3 DNA reads as TGTGCCAGCAGTGATCTAGAACAGCGCCTAGCGGGAGGGGCTGAGCAGTTCTTC.

This chain uses TRBV11-2 with TRBJ2-3; 9 bases line up with TRBD1. This CDR3 is 16 amino acids long. CDR1 is SGHAT, CDR2 FQNNGV, per germline. After removal of 5 bases from V and 2 bases from J, the junction contained 8 bases not matched to a gene. The CDR3 nucleotides are TGTGCCAGCAGCCCTATTCGGACAGGGGACACAGATACGCAGTATTTT. Protein: CASSPIRTGDTDTQYF.

This clone was seen a few times. The V gene is TRBV13, the J gene TRBJ2-1; maybe TRBD2 (5 bases). Germline CDR1 and CDR2: PRHDT and FYEKMQ (reference sequence). The CDR3 contains 13 residues. V was clipped by 6 bases and J by 8 bases, with 14 bases between them. The CDR3 protein is CASSPDASHEQFF. CDR3 DNA sequence: TGTGCCAGCAGTCCCGACGCTAGCCATGAGCAGTTCTTC.

The chain recombines TRBV3-1 (or the pseudogene TRBV3-2) with TRBJ2-7; D not certain. The CDR3 contains 15 residues. Trimming left V 1 base short and J 2 bases short, with 12 bases between. From germline, CDR1 is LGHDT and CDR2 YNNKEL (reference sequence). In nucleotides, the CDR3 is TGTGCCAGCAGCCAAGGACCTGTGGGCACCTACGAGCAGTACTTC. Protein: CASSQGPVGTYEQYF.

This sequence joins TRBV28 and TRBJ1-1; D possibly corresponds to TRBD1 (5 bases). The CDR3 is made up of 13 amino acids. V was clipped by 3 bases and J by 6 bases, with 11 bases between them. The germline V gene encodes CDR1 MDHEN and CDR2 SYDVKM. The CDR3 loop is CASSFTGGAEAFF. CDR3 DNA: TGTGCCAGCAGTTTTACTGGGGGGGCTGAAGCTTTCTTT.

This clone was observed a single time. The chain combines TRBV2 with TRBJ1-4, with a possible D match to TRBD1 (5 bases). The CDR3 runs to 14 residues. Looked up from germline, CDR1 is SNHLY and CDR2 is FYNNEI. Trimming stripped 4 bases from V and 7 bases from J, with 13 bases between. The CDR3 is CASSVTRDSEKLFF. CDR3 nucleotides: TGTGCCAGCAGTGTTACCAGGGATTCTGAAAAACTGTTTTTT.